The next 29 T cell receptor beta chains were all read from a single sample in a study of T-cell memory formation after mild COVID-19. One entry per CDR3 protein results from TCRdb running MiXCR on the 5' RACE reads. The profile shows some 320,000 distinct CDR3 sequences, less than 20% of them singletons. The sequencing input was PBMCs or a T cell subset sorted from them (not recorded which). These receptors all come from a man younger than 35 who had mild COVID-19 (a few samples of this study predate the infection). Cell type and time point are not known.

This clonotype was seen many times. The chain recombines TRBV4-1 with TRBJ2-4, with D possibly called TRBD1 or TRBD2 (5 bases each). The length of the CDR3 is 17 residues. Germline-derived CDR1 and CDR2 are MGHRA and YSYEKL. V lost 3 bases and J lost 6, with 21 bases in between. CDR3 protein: CASSHAPGRRRGNIQYF. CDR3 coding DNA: TGCGCCAGCAGCCATGCTCCAGGGCGCCGCCGGGGAAACATTCAGTACTTC.

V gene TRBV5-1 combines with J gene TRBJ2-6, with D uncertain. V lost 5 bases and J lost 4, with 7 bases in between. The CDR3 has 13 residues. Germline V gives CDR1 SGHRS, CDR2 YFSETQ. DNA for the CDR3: TGCGCCAGCAGGGAAACAGGGGCCAACGTCCTGACTTTC. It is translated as CASRETGANVLTF.

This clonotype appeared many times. DNA for the CDR3: TGCAGTGCTGGGGCGGGAGGTCCCTACGAGCAGTACGTC. This codes for CSAGAGGPYEQYV. This rearrangement joins TRBV20-1 to TRBJ2-7; 8 bases match TRBD2. The CDR3 loop spans 13 amino acids. V was pared by 5 bases and J by 2 bases, with 5 bases of the junction left unmatched. Germline values: CDR1 DFQATT, CDR2 SNEGSKA (reference sequence).

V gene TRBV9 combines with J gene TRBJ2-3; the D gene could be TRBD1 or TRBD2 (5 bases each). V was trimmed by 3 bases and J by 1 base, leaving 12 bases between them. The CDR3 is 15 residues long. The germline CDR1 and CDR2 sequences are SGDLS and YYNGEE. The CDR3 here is CASSEGSTCTDTQYF. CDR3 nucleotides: TGTGCCAGCAGCGAGGGGAGTACTTGCACAGATACGCAGTATTTT.

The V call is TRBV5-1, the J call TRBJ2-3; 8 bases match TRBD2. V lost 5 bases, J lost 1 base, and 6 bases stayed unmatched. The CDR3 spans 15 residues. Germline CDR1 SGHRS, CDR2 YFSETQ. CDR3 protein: CASSNGGVRTDTQYF. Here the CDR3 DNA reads TGCGCCAGCAGTAACGGGGGGGTCCGCACAGATACGCAGTATTTT.

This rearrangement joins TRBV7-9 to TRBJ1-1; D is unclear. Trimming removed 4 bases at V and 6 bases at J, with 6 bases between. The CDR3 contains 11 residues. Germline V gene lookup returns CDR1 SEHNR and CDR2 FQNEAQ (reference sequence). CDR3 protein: CASSYNAEAFF. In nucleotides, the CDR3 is TGTGCCAGCAGCTATAACGCTGAAGCTTTCTTT.

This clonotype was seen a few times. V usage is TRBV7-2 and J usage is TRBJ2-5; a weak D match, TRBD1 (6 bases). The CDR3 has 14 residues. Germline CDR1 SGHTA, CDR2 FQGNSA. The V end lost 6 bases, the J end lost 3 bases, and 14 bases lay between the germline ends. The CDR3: CASSFLGTKETQYF. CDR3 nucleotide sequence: TGTGCCAGCAGTTTCCTCGGGACAAAAGAGACCCAGTACTTC.

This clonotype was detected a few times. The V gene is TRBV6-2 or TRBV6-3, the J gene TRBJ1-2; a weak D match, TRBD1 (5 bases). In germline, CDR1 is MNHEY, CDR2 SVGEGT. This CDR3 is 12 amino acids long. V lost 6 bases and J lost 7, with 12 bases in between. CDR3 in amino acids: CASSPDSFGYTF. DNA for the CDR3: TGTGCCAGCAGCCCCGACAGTTTTGGCTACACCTTC.

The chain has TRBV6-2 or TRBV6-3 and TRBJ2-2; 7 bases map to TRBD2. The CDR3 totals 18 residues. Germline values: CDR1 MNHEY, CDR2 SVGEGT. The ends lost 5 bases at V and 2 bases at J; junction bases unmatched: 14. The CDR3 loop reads CASSTGLAARLNTGELFF. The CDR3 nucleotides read TGTGCCAGCAGTACTGGGCTAGCGGCTAGACTAAACACCGGGGAGCTGTTTTTT.

Here the CDR3 reads CASSWGQGRGGYTF. CDR3 coding DNA: TGTGCCAGCAGTTGGGGACAGGGGCGGGGTGGCTACACCTTC. This chain uses TRBV6-1 with TRBJ1-2, with 10 bases aligning to TRBD1. CDR1 MNHNS and CDR2 SASEGT come from the germline V gene. CDR3 size: 14 residues. Trimming cost V 5 bases and J 7 bases; bases outside gene matches: 7.

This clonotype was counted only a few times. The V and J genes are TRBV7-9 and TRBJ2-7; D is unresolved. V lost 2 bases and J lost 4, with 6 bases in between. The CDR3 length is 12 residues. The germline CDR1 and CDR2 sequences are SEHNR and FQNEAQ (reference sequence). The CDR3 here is CASSLQQYEQYF. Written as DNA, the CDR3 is TGTGCCAGCAGCTTACAACAGTACGAGCAGTACTTC.

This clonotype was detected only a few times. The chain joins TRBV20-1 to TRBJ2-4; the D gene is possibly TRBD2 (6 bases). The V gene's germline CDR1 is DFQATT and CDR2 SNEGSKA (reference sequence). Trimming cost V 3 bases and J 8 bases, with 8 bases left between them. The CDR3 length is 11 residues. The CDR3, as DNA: TGCAGTGCTAGCGGCGGGGACATTCAGTACTTC. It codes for CSASGGDIQYF.

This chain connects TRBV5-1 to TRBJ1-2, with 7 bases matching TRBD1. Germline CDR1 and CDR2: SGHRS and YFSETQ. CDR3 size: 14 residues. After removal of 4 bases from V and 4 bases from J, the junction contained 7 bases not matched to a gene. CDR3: CASSISTGSYGYTF. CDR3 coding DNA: TGCGCCAGCAGCATTTCGACAGGGAGCTATGGCTACACCTTC.

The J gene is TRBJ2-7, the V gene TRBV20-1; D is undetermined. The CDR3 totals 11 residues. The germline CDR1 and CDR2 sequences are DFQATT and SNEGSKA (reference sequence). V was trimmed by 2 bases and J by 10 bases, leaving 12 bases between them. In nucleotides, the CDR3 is TGCAGTGCTAGATCAGGAATGCACCAGTACTTC. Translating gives CSARSGMHQYF.

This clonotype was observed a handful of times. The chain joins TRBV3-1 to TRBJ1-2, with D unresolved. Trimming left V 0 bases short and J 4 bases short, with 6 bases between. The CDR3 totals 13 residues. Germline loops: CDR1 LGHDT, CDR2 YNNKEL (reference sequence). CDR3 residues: CASSQEVGYGYTF. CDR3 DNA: TGTGCCAGCAGCCAAGAAGTCGGCTATGGCTACACCTTC.

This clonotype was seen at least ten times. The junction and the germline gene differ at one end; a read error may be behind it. The CDR3 loop is CASSSRGTEAFF. The CDR3 bases are TGTGCCAGCAGCTCAAGGGGCACTGAAGCTTTCTTT. The chain has TRBV5-1 and TRBJ1-1, with TRBD1 as a possible D gene (5 bases). The CDR3 extends over 12 amino acids. The germline gives CDR1 SGHRS, CDR2 YFSETQ.

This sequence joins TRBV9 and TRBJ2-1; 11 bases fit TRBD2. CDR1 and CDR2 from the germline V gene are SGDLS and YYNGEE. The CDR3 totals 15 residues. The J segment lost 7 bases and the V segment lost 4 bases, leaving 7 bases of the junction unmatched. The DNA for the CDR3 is TGTGCCAGCAGCATTAGCGGGGGGGCGTGGAATGAGCAGTTCTTC. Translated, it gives CASSISGGAWNEQFF.

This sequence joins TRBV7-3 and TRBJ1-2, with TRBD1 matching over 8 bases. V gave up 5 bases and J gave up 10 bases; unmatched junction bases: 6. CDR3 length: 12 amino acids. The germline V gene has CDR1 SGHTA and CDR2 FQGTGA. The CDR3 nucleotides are TGTGCCAGCAGCCCCGGACAGGGAATCTACACCTTC. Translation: CASSPGQGIYTF.

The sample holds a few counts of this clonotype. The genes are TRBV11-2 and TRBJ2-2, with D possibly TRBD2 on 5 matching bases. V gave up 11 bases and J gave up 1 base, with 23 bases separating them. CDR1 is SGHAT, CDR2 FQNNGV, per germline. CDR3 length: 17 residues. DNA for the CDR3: TGTGCCGGCCTACTTCCTCAGCGGAGCCAGAACACCGGGGAGCTGTTTTTT. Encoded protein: CAGLLPQRSQNTGELFF.

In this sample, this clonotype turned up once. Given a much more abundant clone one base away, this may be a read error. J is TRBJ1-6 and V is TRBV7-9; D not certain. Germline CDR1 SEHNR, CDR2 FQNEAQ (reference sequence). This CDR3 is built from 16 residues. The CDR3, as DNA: TGTGCCAGCAGCTTCGGACTAGCAGGCAATAATTCACACCTCCACTTT. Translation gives CASSFGLAGNNSHLHF.

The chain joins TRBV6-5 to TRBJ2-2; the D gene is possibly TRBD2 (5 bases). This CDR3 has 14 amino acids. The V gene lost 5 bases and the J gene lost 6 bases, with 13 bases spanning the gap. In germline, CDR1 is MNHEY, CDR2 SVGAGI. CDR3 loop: CASSMLAFAGELFF. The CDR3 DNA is TGTGCCAGCAGTATGTTAGCGTTCGCCGGGGAGCTGTTTTTT.

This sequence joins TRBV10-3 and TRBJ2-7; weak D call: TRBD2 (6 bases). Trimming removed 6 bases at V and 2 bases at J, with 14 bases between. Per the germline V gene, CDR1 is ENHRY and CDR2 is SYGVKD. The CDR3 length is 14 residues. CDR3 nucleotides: TGTGCCATCAGCGATCCGGGAGAAACCTACGAGCAGTACTTC. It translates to CAISDPGETYEQYF.

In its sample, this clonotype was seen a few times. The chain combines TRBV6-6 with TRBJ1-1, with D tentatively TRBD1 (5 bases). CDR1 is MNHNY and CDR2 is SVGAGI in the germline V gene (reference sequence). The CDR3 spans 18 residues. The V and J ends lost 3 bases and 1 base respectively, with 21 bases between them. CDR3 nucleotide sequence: TGTGCCAGCAGTTATTCATTGGAGGGGCTGGGAGGGAACACTGAAGCTTTCTTT. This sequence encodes CASSYSLEGLGGNTEAFF.

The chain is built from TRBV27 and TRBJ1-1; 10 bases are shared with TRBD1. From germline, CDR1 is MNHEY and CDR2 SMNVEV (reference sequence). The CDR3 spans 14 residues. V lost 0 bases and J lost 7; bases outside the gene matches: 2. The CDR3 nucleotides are TGTGCCAGCAGTTTATCTGGGACAGGGGTTGAAGCTTTCTTT. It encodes CASSLSGTGVEAFF.

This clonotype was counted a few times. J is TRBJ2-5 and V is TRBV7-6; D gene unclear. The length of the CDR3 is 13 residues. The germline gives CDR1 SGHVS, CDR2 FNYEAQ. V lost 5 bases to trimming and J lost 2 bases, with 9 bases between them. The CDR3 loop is CASSVDWQETQYF. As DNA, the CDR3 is TGTGCCAGCAGCGTCGACTGGCAAGAGACCCAGTACTTC.

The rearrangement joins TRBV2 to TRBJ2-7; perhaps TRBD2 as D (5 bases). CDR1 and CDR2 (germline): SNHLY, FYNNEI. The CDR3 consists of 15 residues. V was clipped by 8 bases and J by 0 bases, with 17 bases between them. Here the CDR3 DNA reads TGTGCCAGCCTGGGAGCAGAGCAAATCTCCTACGAGCAGTACTTC. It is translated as CASLGAEQISYEQYF.

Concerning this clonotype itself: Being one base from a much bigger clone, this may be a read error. Written as DNA, the CDR3 is TGCGCCAGCAGCCAGCAAGGGGTAAATTCAACCCTCCACTTT. Translation gives CASSQQGVNSTLHF. The gene calls are TRBV4-1 and TRBJ1-6; TRBD1 is a possible D gene (5 bases). The CDR3 contains 14 residues. Per germline, CDR1 MGHRA and CDR2 YSYEKL.

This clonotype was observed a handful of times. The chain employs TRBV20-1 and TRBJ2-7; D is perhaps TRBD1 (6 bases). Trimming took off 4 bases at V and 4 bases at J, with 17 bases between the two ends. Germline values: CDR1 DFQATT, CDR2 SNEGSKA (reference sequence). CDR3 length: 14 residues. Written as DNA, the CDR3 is TGCAGTGCTAAAGACCGGGACACCCTGTACGAGCAGTACGTC. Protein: CSAKDRDTLYEQYV.

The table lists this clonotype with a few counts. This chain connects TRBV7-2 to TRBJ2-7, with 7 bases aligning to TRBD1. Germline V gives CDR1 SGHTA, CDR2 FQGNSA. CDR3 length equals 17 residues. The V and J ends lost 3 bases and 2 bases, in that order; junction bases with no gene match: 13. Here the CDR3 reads CASSLVSGTAETYEQYF. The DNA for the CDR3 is TGTGCCAGCAGCTTGGTATCTGGGACAGCCGAAACCTACGAGCAGTACTTC.